Following are 27 T cell receptor beta chains from one sample sequenced in a study of T-cell memory formation after mild COVID-19. TCRdb called the 5' RACE reads again in MiXCR, with one record for every CDR3 protein. Altogether about 270,000 distinct CDR3 sequences are present, roughly 15% being singletons, with the ten largest covering 23%. Input material: PBMCs or a T cell subset sorted from them (not recorded which). The receptors were gathered from a man younger than 35 who had mild COVID-19 (a few samples of this study predate the infection). Cell type and time point are not known.

J is TRBJ2-5 and V is TRBV4-1; 9 bases match TRBD1. The CDR3 is 15 amino acids. The V gene's germline CDR1 is MGHRA and CDR2 YSYEKL. The J segment lost 4 bases and the V segment lost 1 base, leaving 4 bases of the junction unmatched. CDR3 residues: CASSQAGQGTETQYF. The CDR3 nucleotides read TGCGCCAGCAGCCAAGCCGGACAGGGGACAGAGACCCAGTACTTC.

The rearrangement links TRBV28 to TRBJ1-1, with TRBD1 identical over 7 bases. The CDR3 is 13 residues long. The germline V gene has CDR1 MDHEN and CDR2 SYDVKM. The ends lost 3 bases at V and 6 bases at J; junction bases unmatched: 4. The DNA for the CDR3 is TGTGCCAGCAGTTTCCAGGGGGGACCTGAAGCTTTCTTT. Its protein is CASSFQGGPEAFF.

This clonotype has just a few counts. The chain carries TRBV11-2 and TRBJ1-1; 7 bases are a match to TRBD1. Germline CDR1 and CDR2: SGHAT and FQNNGV. Germline trimming cut 5 bases from V and 3 bases from J; bases unmatched to any gene: 6. CDR3 size: 14 residues. Here the CDR3 reads CASSGEGAYTEAFF. CDR3 bases: TGTGCCAGCAGCGGCGAGGGGGCCTACACTGAAGCTTTCTTT.

This clonotype was detected a few times. This sequence joins TRBV6-5 and TRBJ2-5; D might be TRBD2 (6 bases). Germline loops: CDR1 MNHEY, CDR2 SVGAGI. The V gene lost 0 bases and the J gene lost 0 bases, with 11 bases spanning the gap. The CDR3 is 16 residues long. CDR3 sequence (DNA): TGTGCCAGCAGTTACTCGACCGGGGACTACCAAGAGACCCAGTACTTC. Translating gives CASSYSTGDYQETQYF.

This clonotype occurred a few times. The CDR3 sequence is CASSQEDRGYTF. DNA for the CDR3: TGTGCCAGCAGTCAAGAGGACCGCGGCTACACCTTC. The chain is built from TRBV6-2 or TRBV6-3 and TRBJ1-2; D ambiguous. V was pared by 5 bases and J by 8 bases, with 12 bases between. CDR1 is MNHEY and CDR2 is SVGEGT in the germline V gene. This CDR3 spans 12 amino acids.

This clonotype was observed a few times. This sequence joins TRBV5-1 and TRBJ2-2; D unclear. CDR3 length equals 13 residues. Per the germline V gene, CDR1 is SGHRS and CDR2 is YFSETQ. V was trimmed by 1 base and J by 5 bases, leaving 6 bases between them. Here the CDR3 DNA reads TGCGCCAGCAGCTTGAGTCTTACCGGGGAGCTGTTTTTT. Amino acids: CASSLSLTGELFF.

This clonotype was found many times. The chain recombines TRBV9 with TRBJ2-1; D ambiguous. This CDR3 is 15 amino acids long. Germline CDR1 reads SGDLS; CDR2 reads YYNGEE. Trimming pared 4 bases from V and 4 bases from J, leaving 15 bases between. The CDR3 sequence: CASSPGGRIYNEQFF. The CDR3 DNA sequence: TGTGCCAGCAGCCCTGGCGGACGGATTTACAATGAGCAGTTCTTC.

In its sample, this clonotype was seen many times. The chain recombines TRBV7-8 with TRBJ2-6; no clear D gene. The CDR3 runs 14 residues. Germline CDR1 and CDR2: SGHVS and FQNEAQ. V dropped 8 bases and J dropped 0 bases, with 8 bases sitting between them. The CDR3 reads CASLTSSGANVLTF. In DNA form, the CDR3 reads TGTGCCAGCCTAACCTCCTCTGGGGCCAACGTCCTGACTTTC.

The chain uses TRBV7-6 and TRBJ1-1; weak D call: TRBD1 (5 bases). The CDR3 has 13 amino acids. Germline V gene data show CDR1 as SGHVS and CDR2 as FNYEAQ. V lost 6 bases to trimming and J lost 5 bases, with 13 bases between them. CDR3 DNA: TGTGCCAGCAGTTGGGACGGGAGGACTGAAGCTTTCTTT. Its translation is CASSWDGRTEAFF.

The V and J genes are TRBV9 and TRBJ2-3, with 14 bases lining up with TRBD2. This CDR3 is 16 amino acids long. The germline gives CDR1 SGDLS, CDR2 YYNGEE. V lost 3 bases to trimming and J lost 2 bases; unmatched junction nucleotides: 2. The DNA of the CDR3 is TGTGCCAGCAGCGCGGGACTAGCGGGGGCCACAGATACGCAGTATTTT. It is translated as CASSAGLAGATDTQYF.

This clonotype was observed a few times. V gene TRBV28 combines with J gene TRBJ2-7; 7 bases map to TRBD2. Germline loops: CDR1 MDHEN, CDR2 SYDVKM. The CDR3 is 17 residues long. V dropped 5 bases and J dropped 6; count of bases not matched to a gene: 19. The CDR3 coding sequence is TGTGCCAGCAGTAAGGGGACTATCCGTATCAAAACTCGCGAGCAGTACGTC. Its protein is CASSKGTIRIKTREQYV.

This clonotype is a singleton in its sample. The chain is built from TRBV19 and TRBJ1-1; the D is unclear. The length of the CDR3 is 13 residues. Germline loops: CDR1 LNHDA, CDR2 SQIVND (reference sequence). Deletions cut 1 base from V and 2 bases from J, with 5 bases between. The CDR3 sequence: CASSIAYNTEAFF. As DNA, the CDR3 is TGTGCCAGTAGTATAGCGTACAACACTGAAGCTTTCTTT. Supplemented by reference TRBV19 and TRBJ1-1, the full variable domain reads DGGITQSPKYLFRKEGQNVTLSCEQNLNHDAMYWYRQDPGQGLRLIYYSQIVNDFQKGDIAEGYSVSREKKESFPLTVTSAQKNPTAFYLCASSIAYNTEAFFGQGTRLTVV.

This rearrangement joins TRBV10-2 to TRBJ2-7; D is ambiguous. Germline V gives CDR1 WSHSY, CDR2 SAAADI. The CDR3 extends over 11 amino acids. Between the trimmed V and J ends, which lost 4 bases and 6 bases, there was a span of 7 bases. The CDR3 bases are TGCGCCAGCAGTGGTCCGCGCGAGCAGTACTTC. This codes for CASSGPREQYF.

This clonotype was recorded many times. V usage is TRBV12-3 or TRBV12-4 and J usage is TRBJ2-2; D is unresolved. V was pared by 1 base and J by 2 bases, with 5 bases between. This CDR3 is built from 14 residues. The CDR3 reads CASSLGRNTGELFF. DNA of the CDR3: TGTGCCAGCAGTTTAGGGCGAAACACCGGGGAGCTGTTTTTT.

The gene calls are TRBV4-3 and TRBJ2-2, with TRBD2 identical over 11 bases. With 1 base clipped from V and 6 bases from J, the junction kept 7 bases outside the gene matches. Germline V gene sequence: CDR1 LGHNA, CDR2 YSLEER. This CDR3 is 17 amino acids long. CDR3 sequence reads: CASSQVLAGDFAGELFF. Here the CDR3 DNA reads TGCGCCAGCAGCCAAGTACTAGCGGGGGACTTCGCCGGGGAGCTGTTTTTT.

There are a few counts of this clonotype. The chain joins TRBV5-5 to TRBJ2-7; a weak D match, TRBD2 (5 bases). This CDR3 is 13 amino acids long. V lost 4 bases, J lost 3 bases, and 11 bases lay in between. Germline V lookup: CDR1 SGHKS, CDR2 YYEKEE (reference sequence). The CDR3 sequence: CASSRYGDYEQYV. The CDR3 DNA sequence: TGTGCCAGCAGCAGATACGGGGACTACGAGCAGTACGTC.

This clonotype showed up just a few times. V and J are TRBV5-1 and TRBJ2-5; TRBD1 agrees at 8 bases. In germline, CDR1 is SGHRS, CDR2 YFSETQ. The CDR3 runs 13 residues. V was clipped by 5 bases and J by 3 bases; unmatched bases: 3. The CDR3 DNA reads as TGCGCCAGCAGAAGGACAGGGAAAGAGACCCAGTACTTC. This encodes CASRRTGKETQYF.

This clonotype has a count of ten or more. The chain couples TRBV29-1 to TRBJ2-5; D gene unclear. The CDR3 covers 13 residues. Trimming took off 2 bases at V and 0 bases at J, with 7 bases between the two ends. Germline CDR1 and CDR2: SQVTM and ANQGSEA. In DNA form, the CDR3 reads TGCAGCGTTGAAAAGGAATACCAAGAGACCCAGTACTTC. Translation: CSVEKEYQETQYF.

This clonotype was seen more than once but under ten times. The rearrangement uses TRBV4-3 and TRBJ1-2; the D is unclear. Trimming stripped 1 base from V and 4 bases from J, with 7 bases between. The CDR3 length is 13 residues. Germline V gene lookup returns CDR1 LGHNA and CDR2 YSLEER. The DNA for the CDR3 is TGCGCCAGCAGCCAAGGGGTTACCTATGGCTACACCTTC. Encoded protein: CASSQGVTYGYTF.

The chain has TRBV27 and TRBJ1-1; the D is unclear. The CDR3 has 15 amino acids. Germline-derived CDR1 and CDR2 are MNHEY and SMNVEV (reference sequence). V was trimmed by 5 bases and J by 1 base, leaving 14 bases between them. CDR3 in amino acids: CASSPRVLRNTEAFF. In DNA, the CDR3 is TGTGCCAGCAGTCCTAGGGTCCTTCGGAACACTGAAGCTTTCTTT.

The chain links TRBV18 to TRBJ2-1; possible D gene TRBD2, 5 bases. With 0 bases removed from V and 7 bases from J, the gap between germline ends came to 7 bases. This CDR3 is 13 amino acids long. Germline lookup yields CDR1 KGHSH and CDR2 LQKENI. CDR3 DNA: TGTGCCAGCTCACCACCCGGGGTAAATGAGCAGTTCTTC. Amino acid sequence: CASSPPGVNEQFF.

The chain carries TRBV7-6 and TRBJ2-3; TRBD2 agrees at 8 bases. The ends lost 6 bases at V and 2 bases at J; junction bases unmatched: 7. Germline CDR1 is SGHVS and CDR2 is FNYEAQ. CDR3 length equals 15 residues. CDR3 loop: CASRISSGPTDTQYF. The CDR3 DNA reads as TGTGCCAGCAGGATCTCTAGCGGGCCCACAGATACGCAGTATTTT.

The chain links TRBV4-3 to TRBJ1-2; D call uncertain. Per the germline V gene, CDR1 is LGHNA and CDR2 is YSLEER. The CDR3 has 14 amino acids. V lost 0 bases and J lost 6, with 11 bases in between. The chain's CDR3 is CASSQDPWVHGYTF. For the CDR3, the DNA is TGCGCCAGCAGCCAAGATCCTTGGGTTCATGGCTACACCTTC.

The gene calls are TRBV7-3 and TRBJ2-1, with D hard to call. The V end was cut by 0 bases, the J end by 9 bases, with 12 bases between. The CDR3 has 14 amino acids. Per germline, CDR1 SGHTA and CDR2 FQGTGA. CDR3 DNA sequence: TGTGCCAGCAGCTTAACGTTCGGAGCATCTGAGCAGTTCTTC. Encoded protein: CASSLTFGASEQFF.

This clonotype was counted at least ten times. J is TRBJ2-5 and V is TRBV6-5, with 16 bases matching TRBD2. Germline V gene data show CDR1 as MNHEY and CDR2 as SVGAGI. The V gene end was trimmed by 6 bases and the J gene end by 2 bases; junction bases not matched to a gene: 9. The CDR3 is 18 amino acids. DNA for the CDR3: TGTGCCAGCAGACCCGGGACTAGCGGGGGGGCCTTTCAAGAGACCCAGTACTTC. Amino acid sequence: CASRPGTSGGAFQETQYF.

The CDR3 sequence: CASSYRGPLQTQYF. The CDR3 DNA follows: TGTGCCAGCAGTTACAGGGGCCCTCTGCAGACCCAGTACTTC. V is TRBV6-2 or TRBV6-3 and J is TRBJ2-5; possible D gene TRBD1, 5 bases. Trimming cost V 2 bases and J 6 bases, with 13 bases left between them. The CDR3 totals 14 residues. The V gene's germline CDR1 is MNHEY and CDR2 SVGEGT.

V gene TRBV5-1 combines with J gene TRBJ2-3, with TRBD2 identical over 7 bases. Trimming took 7 bases from V and 1 from J; bases not matched to a gene: 6. The CDR3 has 14 amino acids. Germline V gene data show CDR1 as SGHRS and CDR2 as YFSETQ. The CDR3 region is CASSREGRTDTQYF. CDR3 bases: TGCGCCAGCTCAAGGGAGGGCCGCACAGATACGCAGTATTTT. Full variable domain (missing parts from reference TRBV5-1 and TRBJ2-3): KAGVTQTPRYLIKTRGQQVTLSCSPISGHRSVSWYQQTPGQGLQFLFEYFSETQRNKGNFPGRFSGRQFSNSRSEMNVSTLELGDSALYLCASSREGRTDTQYFGPGTRLTVL.